Shown below are 5 T cell receptor beta chains from a single sample sequenced in a study of cytomegalovirus exposure and HLA in healthy donors. PCR was performed using 60 Vbeta and 13 Jbeta primers. Assay used: immunoSEQ multiplex PCR; TCRdb lists only in-frame clones, some missing. The sample contains about 220,000 clones, over 65% of which appear only once. Sequencing was performed on PBMCs. Source of these receptors: a man aged 18 to 30 in good health and CMV-seronegative.

This clone was seen more than once but under ten times. V gene TRBV19 combines with J gene TRBJ1-1, with D perhaps TRBD1 (6 bases). Looked up from germline, CDR1 is LNHDA and CDR2 is SQIVND (reference sequence). Trimming took 1 base from V and 1 from J, leaving 13 bases between them. The CDR3 spans 16 residues. The CDR3 protein is CASSIVYGGANTEAFF. Written as DNA, the CDR3 is TGTGCCAGTAGTATAGTGTATGGGGGGGCGAACACTGAAGCTTTCTTT.

V usage is TRBV2 and J usage is TRBJ2-3; 11 nucleotides agree with TRBD1. The CDR3 extends over 16 amino acids. CDR1 and CDR2 (germline): SNHLY, FYNNEI. The junction had 5 bases not matched to a gene; V was cut back by 2 bases and J by 4 bases. The CDR3 region has the DNA TGTGCCAGCAGTGAATGGGGACAGGGGGGAGCAGATACGCAGTATTTT. It yields the protein CASSEWGQGGADTQYF.

This clone occurred once. The chain uses TRBV5-8 and TRBJ2-5; 11 positions match TRBD2. CDR1 is SGHTS and CDR2 is YDEGEE in the germline V gene. This CDR3 has 14 amino acids. The ends lost 4 bases at V and 9 bases at J; junction bases unmatched: 8. The CDR3 loop reads CASSTGLAGAAQYF. CDR3 bases: TGTGCCAGCAGCACAGGACTAGCGGGCGCTGCCCAGTACTTC.

Only one count was recorded for this clone. Here the CDR3 reads CAMNRDSILGNEQFF. The DNA for the CDR3 is TGTGCCATGAACCGGGACTCAATCTTGGGCAATGAGCAGTTCTTC. The rearrangement links TRBV2 to TRBJ2-1, with D possibly being TRBD2 (6 bases). The CDR3 is 15 residues long. CDR1 and CDR2 (germline): SNHLY, FYNNEI. V was trimmed by 10 bases and J by 6 bases, leaving 22 bases between them.

The CDR3 loop is CASSLWAGDTEAFF. DNA for the CDR3: TGTGCCAGCAGTTTATGGGCAGGGGACACTGAAGCTTTCTTT. The chain links TRBV28 to TRBJ1-1; D possibly corresponds to TRBD1 (6 bases). Germline CDR1 and CDR2: MDHEN and SYDVKM. CDR3 size: 14 residues. V was cut by 0 bases and J by 3 bases, with 8 bases left in between. The full variable domain, completed using reference TRBV28 and TRBJ1-1, is DVKVTQSSRYLVKRTGEKVFLECVQDMDHENMFWYRQDPGLGLRLIYFSYDVKMKEKGDIPEGYSVSREKKERFSLILESASTNQTSMYLCASSLWAGDTEAFFGQGTRLTVV.